Here is one T cell receptor beta chain with its context. Its target is not known. Those who donated were healthy bone marrow donors. The sample is drawn from a study of cytomegalovirus exposure and HLA in healthy donors. Study overall: The Caucasian-associated ancestry cluster held around 81% of under 450 genotyped donors.

13 Jbeta primers and 60 Vbeta primers were used for the PCR. Libraries were prepared by immunoSEQ multiplex PCR; TCRdb keeps only in-frame clonotypes and omits some of them. The sample consists of 130,000 to 150,000 clones, around three quarters of them appearing once. CDR3 length: 17 residues. The V gene end was trimmed by 4 bases and the J gene end by 3 bases; junction bases not matched to a gene: 9. Germline CDR1 and CDR2: LGHNA and YNFKEQ. Findings of the study overall: Accurate predictions that matched the HLA-A and HLA-B alleles of most subjects were reportedly made from TCR beta sequences. Roughly uniform sequencing depth across donors was assumed, possibly incorrectly.

This receptor was identified in a man aged 35-49 years in good health and CMV-seropositive. This chain uses TRBV4-2 with TRBJ2-1; 10 nucleotides align to TRBD2. Sequencing input: PBMCs. This chain's CDR3 is CASSPSPGLADYNEQFF. The CDR3 DNA reads as TGTGCCAGCAGCCCCTCCCCAGGACTAGCGGACTACAATGAGCAGTTCTTC.